This T cell receptor (beta chain) was documented in a study of T cells after yellow fever vaccination. Study as a whole: Where fractions had low cell numbers, libraries were prepared from them with the SMART-Seq v4 Ultra Low Input RNA kit. Points from the study as a whole: In FACS-sorted repertoires, abundant clonotypes from the bulk population could appear as contaminants.

TCRdb re-analysed the 5' RACE reads in MiXCR, keeping a single row per CDR3 protein. This sample has some 300,000 distinct CDR3 sequences; roughly 3.5% occur once, and the top ten carry 23%. Germline assignment: CDR1 SGHRS and CDR2 YFSETQ. Deletions cut 5 bases from V and 9 bases from J, with 15 bases between. This CDR3 is 14 amino acids long. This clonotype was recorded at least ten times. The antigen remains undetermined. This specimen consisted of PBMCs, obtained on the day of the yellow fever booster vaccination. The TCR was taken from a man aged 18 to 30 who received the YFV17D yellow fever vaccine. This chain joins TRBV5-1 and TRBJ1-6, with a weak D call TRBD1 (5 bases). This CDR3 reads CASRPRERGSPLHF. CDR3 bases: TGCGCCAGCAGGCCCAGGGAACGGGGTTCACCCCTCCACTTT.